This T cell receptor (beta chain) was retrieved from a study of PD-1 blockade in classical Hodgkin lymphoma. Study overall: Patients got intravenous nivolumab 3 mg/kg every 2 weeks. Study-level findings and limits: There remain no defined causes for the repertoire differences, which possibly reflect disease activity or prior therapy. Complete responders matched newly diagnosed patients in baseline diversity.

With no exception, relapse followed autologous stem cell transplantation in all patients, and brentuximab vedotin exposure varied. Complete response, partial response or progressive disease was each patient's best response. On this clone itself: The target antigen is unknown.

Assay used: immunoSEQ multiplex PCR; TCRdb lists only in-frame clones, some missing. The sample gives some 18,000 clones, roughly 80% of which show up once; 27% is in the top ten. Germline V gene sequence: CDR1 DFQATT, CDR2 SNEGSKA (reference sequence). CDR3 size: 11 residues. Trimming removed 0 bases from V and 10 bases from J, with 9 bases in between. This TCR was recovered from a human donor with classical Hodgkin lymphoma. Sample: peripheral blood mononuclear cells (PBMCs), taken before the second cycle of nivolumab. This rearrangement joins TRBV20-1 to TRBJ1-1; D is uncertain. The CDR3 region has the DNA TGCAGTGCTAGAGATAACGCGAGAGCTTTCTTT. Residues: CSARDNARAFF.